A single sample gave rise to the 14 T cell receptor beta chains below, sequenced in a study of blood T cells in healthy people across ages. A second roughly 6 to 11 cycle PCR used barcoded and J-beta primers. TCRdb re-derived calls from the 5' RACE reads in MiXCR, one entry per CDR3 protein. Among over 600,000 distinct CDR3 sequences listed, roughly 21% were seen once. The specimen was blood. The source is a man between 65 and 79 years old in good health.

This chain joins TRBV20-1 and TRBJ2-7; the match to TRBD2 covers 7 bases. In germline, CDR1 is DFQATT, CDR2 SNEGSKA (reference sequence). There are 15 residues in the CDR3. With V trimmed by 0 bases and J by 2 bases, 7 bases remained unmatched. The CDR3 DNA reads as TGCAGTGCTAGAGATCGAGGACTAGGTACCTACGAGCAGTACTTC. Translation gives CSARDRGLGTYEQYF.

A few counts support this clonotype. The chain combines TRBV15 with TRBJ2-5; TRBD1 aligns across 10 bases. TRBJ2-7 explains the end of the DNA better; the J call may be wrong. The CDR3 is 14 residues long. Germline CDR1 LNHNV, CDR2 YYDKDF (reference sequence). The CDR3, as DNA: TGTGCCACCAGCAAGGACAGGGGGACCTACGAGCAGTACTTC. It codes for CATSKDRGTYEQYF.

About this clonotype itself: Given a much more abundant clone one base away, this may be a read error. V usage is TRBV5-1 and J usage is TRBJ2-1; 13 bases are shared with TRBD2. The CDR3 spans 19 residues. Germline V CDR1 and CDR2: SGHRS, YFSETQ. This CDR3 is CASSLATGLAGLSYNELFF. CDR3 in DNA: TGCGCCAGCAGCTTAGCCACGGGACTAGCGGGACTCTCCTACAATGAGCTGTTCTTC.

The V call is TRBV2, the J call TRBJ2-1, with 11 positions matching TRBD2. The CDR3 is made up of 16 amino acids. Germline CDR1 reads SNHLY; CDR2 reads FYNNEI. Trimming took 5 bases from V and 4 from J; bases not matched to a gene: 7. DNA of the CDR3: TGTGCCAGCAGTTACACCACTAGCGGGGGTTACAATGAGCAGTTCTTC. It codes for CASSYTTSGGYNEQFF.

This clonotype was observed a handful of times. V and J are TRBV5-1 and TRBJ2-3; 7 nucleotides agree with TRBD2. The CDR3 totals 16 residues. Trimming took 2 bases from V and 4 from J; bases not matched to a gene: 10. Germline V gene sequence: CDR1 SGHRS, CDR2 YFSETQ. The CDR3 sequence: CASSFSSGEPSDTQYF. CDR3 in DNA: TGCGCCAGCAGCTTCTCAAGCGGGGAGCCCTCAGATACGCAGTATTTT.

This clonotype occurred a few times. The chain links TRBV24-1 to TRBJ2-6; D is unclear. Trimming left V 11 bases short and J 0 bases short, with 10 bases between. Germline V gene lookup returns CDR1 KGHDR and CDR2 SFDVKD. This CDR3 region has 14 residues. The CDR3 DNA follows: TGTGCCATTCTTGGTGGCTCTGGGGCCAACGTCCTGACTTTC. This encodes CAILGGSGANVLTF.

This clonotype was seen ten or more times. V gene TRBV6-5 combines with J gene TRBJ2-1, with TRBD2 identical over 9 bases. CDR1 and CDR2 from the germline V gene are MNHEY and SVGAGI. The CDR3 totals 14 residues. The V and J ends lost 6 bases and 7 bases, in that order; junction bases with no gene match: 7. The CDR3 sequence is CASRASGNTNEQFF. As DNA, the CDR3 is TGTGCCAGCAGGGCTAGCGGGAATACAAATGAGCAGTTCTTC.

This clonotype was picked up a small number of times. The conserved phenylalanine or tryptophan is not found at the CDR3 terminus, so this likely reflects a read error. The rearrangement uses TRBV12-3 or TRBV12-4 and TRBJ1-2; no definite D call. The CDR3 is made up of 11 amino acids. Trimming shortened V by 6 bases and J by 4 bases, and 6 bases separated the two germline ends. The CDR3 coding sequence is TGTGCCAGCAGCAACAGCTATGGCTACACCATC. The encoded protein is CASSNSYGYTI.

The V and J genes are TRBV28 and TRBJ2-5; tentatively, D is TRBD2 (6 bases). The end of the DNA aligns better with TRBJ2-1, so the J call may be wrong. This CDR3 spans 16 amino acids. Looked up from germline, CDR1 is MDHEN and CDR2 is SYDVKM. The CDR3 sequence: CASSLADRGRLNEQFF. CDR3 nucleotides: TGTGCCAGCAGTTTAGCAGACCGGGGGAGGTTGAATGAGCAGTTCTTC.

This chain links TRBV14 with TRBJ1-6; D not certain. CDR1 is SGHDN, CDR2 FVKESK, per germline. The CDR3 sequence is 14 residues long. Trimming took off 0 bases at V and 7 bases at J, with 7 bases between the two ends. DNA for the CDR3: TGTGCCAGCAGCCAAGAACGGAAGAATTCACCCCTCCACTTT. The encoded protein is CASSQERKNSPLHF.

This rearrangement joins TRBV2 to TRBJ2-2, with 7 bases matching TRBD2. V lost 7 bases to trimming and J lost 0 bases; unmatched junction nucleotides: 8. The germline gives CDR1 SNHLY, CDR2 FYNNEI. The CDR3 loop spans 16 amino acids. CDR3 amino acids: CASTKLGLPNTGELFF. The CDR3 DNA follows: TGTGCCAGCACCAAACTGGGACTACCGAACACCGGGGAGCTGTTTTTT.

This clonotype was seen ten or more times. This chain connects TRBV28 to TRBJ1-6; tentatively, D is TRBD1 (6 bases). The V and J ends lost 4 bases and 7 bases respectively, with 8 bases between them. Germline loops: CDR1 MDHEN, CDR2 SYDVKM. CDR3 length: 13 residues. CDR3 nucleotide sequence: TGTGCCAGCAGTTCCAGGGGAAATTCACCCCTCCACTTT. The encoded protein is CASSSRGNSPLHF.

The chain has TRBV27 and TRBJ2-7; D might be TRBD1 (5 bases). CDR1 and CDR2 (germline): MNHEY, SMNVEV (reference sequence). With 3 bases removed from V and 5 bases from J, the gap between germline ends came to 14 bases. CDR3 length: 14 residues. The DNA for the CDR3 is TGTGCCAGCAGTTTCCGCAGGGAAGTCCACGAGCAGTACTTC. Translation: CASSFRREVHEQYF.

This clonotype was seen only a few times. The rearrangement uses TRBV28 and TRBJ2-7, with 11 bases lining up with TRBD2. This CDR3 region has 15 residues. Germline values: CDR1 MDHEN, CDR2 SYDVKM. The junction had 11 bases not matched to a gene; V was cut back by 6 bases and J by 7 bases. The CDR3 coding sequence is TGTGCCAGCAGGTCCCCTAGCGGGAGGATTTATGAGCAGTACTTC. This gives the protein CASRSPSGRIYEQYF.